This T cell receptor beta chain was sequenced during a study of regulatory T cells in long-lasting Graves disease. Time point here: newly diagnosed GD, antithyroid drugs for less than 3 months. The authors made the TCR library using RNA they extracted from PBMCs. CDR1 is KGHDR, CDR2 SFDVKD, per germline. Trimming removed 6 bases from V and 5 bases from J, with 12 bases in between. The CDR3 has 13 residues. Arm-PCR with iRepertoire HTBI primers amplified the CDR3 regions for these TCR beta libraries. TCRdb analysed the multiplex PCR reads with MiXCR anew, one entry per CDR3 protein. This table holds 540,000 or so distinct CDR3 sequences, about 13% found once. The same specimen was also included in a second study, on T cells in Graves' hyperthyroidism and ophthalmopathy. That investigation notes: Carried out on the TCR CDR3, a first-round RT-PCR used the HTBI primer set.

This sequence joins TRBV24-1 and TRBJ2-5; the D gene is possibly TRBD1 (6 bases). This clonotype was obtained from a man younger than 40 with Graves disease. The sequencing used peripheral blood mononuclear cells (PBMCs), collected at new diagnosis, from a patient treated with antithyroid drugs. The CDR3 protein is CATSLTGQETQYF. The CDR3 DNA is TGTGCCACCAGTTTAACAGGGCAGGAGACCCAGTACTTC.